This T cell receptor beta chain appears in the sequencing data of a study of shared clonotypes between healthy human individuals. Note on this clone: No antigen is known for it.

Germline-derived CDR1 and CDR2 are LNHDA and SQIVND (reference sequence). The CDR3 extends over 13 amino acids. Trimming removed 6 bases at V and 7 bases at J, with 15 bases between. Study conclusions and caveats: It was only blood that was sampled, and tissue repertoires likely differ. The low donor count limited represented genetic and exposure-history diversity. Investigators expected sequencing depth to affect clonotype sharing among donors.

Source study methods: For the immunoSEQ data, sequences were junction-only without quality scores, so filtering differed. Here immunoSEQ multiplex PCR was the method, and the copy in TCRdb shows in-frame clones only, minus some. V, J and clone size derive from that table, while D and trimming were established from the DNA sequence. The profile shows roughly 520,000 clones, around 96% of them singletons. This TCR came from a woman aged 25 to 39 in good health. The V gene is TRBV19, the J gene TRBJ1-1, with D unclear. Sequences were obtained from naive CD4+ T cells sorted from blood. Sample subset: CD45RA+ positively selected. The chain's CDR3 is CASSPRRGNEAFF. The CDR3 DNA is TGTGCCAGTAGCCCAAGGAGAGGTAATGAAGCTTTCTTT. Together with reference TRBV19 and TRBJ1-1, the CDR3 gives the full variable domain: DGGITQSPKYLFRKEGQNVTLSCEQNLNHDAMYWYRQDPGQGLRLIYYSQIVNDFQKGDIAEGYSVSREKKESFPLTVTSAQKNPTAFYLCASSPRRGNEAFFGQGTRLTVV.